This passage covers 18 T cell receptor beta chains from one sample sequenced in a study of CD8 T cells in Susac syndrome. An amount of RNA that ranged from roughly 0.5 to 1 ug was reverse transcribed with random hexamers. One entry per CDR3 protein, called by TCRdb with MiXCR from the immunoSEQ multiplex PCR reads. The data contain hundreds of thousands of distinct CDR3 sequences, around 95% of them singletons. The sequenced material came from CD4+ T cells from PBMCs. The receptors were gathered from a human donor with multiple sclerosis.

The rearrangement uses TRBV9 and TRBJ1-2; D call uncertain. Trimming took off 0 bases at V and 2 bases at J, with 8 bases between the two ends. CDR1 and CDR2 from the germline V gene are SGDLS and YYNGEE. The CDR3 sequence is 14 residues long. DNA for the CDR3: TGTGCCAGCAGCGTAGATGGCAGAAACTATGGCTACACCTTC. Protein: CASSVDGRNYGYTF.

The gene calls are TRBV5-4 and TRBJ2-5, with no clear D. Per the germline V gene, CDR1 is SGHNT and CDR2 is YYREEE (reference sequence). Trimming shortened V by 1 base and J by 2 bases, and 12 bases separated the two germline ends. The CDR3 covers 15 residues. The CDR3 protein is CASSLSVLTQETQYF. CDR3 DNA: TGTGCCAGCAGCTTGTCGGTGTTGACACAAGAGACCCAGTACTTC.

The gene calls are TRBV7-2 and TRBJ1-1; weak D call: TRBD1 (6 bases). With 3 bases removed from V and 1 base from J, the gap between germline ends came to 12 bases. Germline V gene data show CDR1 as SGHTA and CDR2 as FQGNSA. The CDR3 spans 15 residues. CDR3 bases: TGTGCCAGCAGCTTGAAGGGGGGGACGAACACTGAAGCTTTCTTT. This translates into CASSLKGGTNTEAFF.

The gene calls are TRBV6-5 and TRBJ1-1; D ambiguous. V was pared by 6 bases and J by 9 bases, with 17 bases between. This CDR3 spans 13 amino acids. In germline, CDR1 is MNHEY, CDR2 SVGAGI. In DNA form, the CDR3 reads TGTGCCAGCAGGCCGTCGGCAAGTTTGAAAGCTTTCTTT. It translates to CASRPSASLKAFF.

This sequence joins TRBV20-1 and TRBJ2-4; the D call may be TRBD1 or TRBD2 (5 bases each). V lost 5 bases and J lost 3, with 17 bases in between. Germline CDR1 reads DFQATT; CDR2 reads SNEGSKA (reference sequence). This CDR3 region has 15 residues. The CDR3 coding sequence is TGCAGTGCTGTGCCTGGGACGGTGAACAAAAACATTCAGTACTTC. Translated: CSAVPGTVNKNIQYF.

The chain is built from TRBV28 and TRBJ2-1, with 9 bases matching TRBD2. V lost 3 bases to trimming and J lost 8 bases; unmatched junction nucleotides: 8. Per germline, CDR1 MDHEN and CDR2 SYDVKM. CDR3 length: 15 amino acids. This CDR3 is CASSLTSGGWDEQFF. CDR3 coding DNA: TGTGCCAGCAGTTTGACTAGCGGAGGGTGGGATGAGCAGTTCTTC.

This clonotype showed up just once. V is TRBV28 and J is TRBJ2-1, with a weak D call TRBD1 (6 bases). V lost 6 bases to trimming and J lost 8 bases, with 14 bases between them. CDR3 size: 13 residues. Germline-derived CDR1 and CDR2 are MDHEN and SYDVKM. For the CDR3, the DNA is TGTGCCAGCAGGTCCTACAGGGTATATGAGCAGTTCTTC. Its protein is CASRSYRVYEQFF.

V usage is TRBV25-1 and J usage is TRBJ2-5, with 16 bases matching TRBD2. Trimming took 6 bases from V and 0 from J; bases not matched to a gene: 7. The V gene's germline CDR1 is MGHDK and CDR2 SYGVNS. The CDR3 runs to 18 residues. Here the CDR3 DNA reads TGTGCCAGCAGACCCCCGGGACTAGCGGGAGGGTACCAAGAGACCCAGTACTTC. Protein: CASRPPGLAGGYQETQYF. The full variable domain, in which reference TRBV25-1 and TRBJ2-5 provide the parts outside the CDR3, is EADIYQTPRYLVIGTGKKITLECSQTMGHDKMYWYQQDPGMELHLIHYSYGVNSTEKGDLSSESTVSRIRTEHFPLTLESARPSHTSQYLCASRPPGLAGGYQETQYFGPGTRLLVL.

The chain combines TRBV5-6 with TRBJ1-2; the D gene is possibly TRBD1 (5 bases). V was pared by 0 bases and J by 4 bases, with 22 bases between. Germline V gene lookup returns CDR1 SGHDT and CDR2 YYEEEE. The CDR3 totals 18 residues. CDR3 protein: CASSLDRDGGTSSYGYTF. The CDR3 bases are TGTGCCAGCAGCTTGGACCGGGACGGCGGGACCTCGAGCTATGGCTACACCTTC.

Here the CDR3 reads CSALGQFNEQFF. CDR3 DNA sequence: TGCAGTGCGTTGGGACAGTTCAATGAGCAGTTCTTC. The chain employs TRBV20-1 and TRBJ2-1; 7 nucleotides line up with TRBD1. The CDR3 loop spans 12 amino acids. From germline, CDR1 is DFQATT and CDR2 SNEGSKA (reference sequence). V was clipped by 6 bases and J by 6 bases; unmatched bases: 5.

The CDR3 protein is CAISDRILSSGLNEQFF. CDR3 DNA sequence: TGTGCCATCAGTGACCGGATTTTGTCTAGCGGGCTGAATGAGCAGTTCTTC. This rearrangement joins TRBV10-3 to TRBJ2-1; 8 positions match TRBD2. From germline, CDR1 is ENHRY and CDR2 SYGVKD. V lost 3 bases to trimming and J lost 7 bases; unmatched junction nucleotides: 14. The CDR3 has 17 amino acids.

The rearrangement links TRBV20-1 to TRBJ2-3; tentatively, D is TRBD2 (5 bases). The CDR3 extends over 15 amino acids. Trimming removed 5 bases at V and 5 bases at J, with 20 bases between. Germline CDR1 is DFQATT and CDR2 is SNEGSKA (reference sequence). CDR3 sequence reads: CSASPAETSIDTQYF. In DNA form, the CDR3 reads TGCAGTGCTTCCCCAGCGGAGACTTCTATAGATACGCAGTATTTT.

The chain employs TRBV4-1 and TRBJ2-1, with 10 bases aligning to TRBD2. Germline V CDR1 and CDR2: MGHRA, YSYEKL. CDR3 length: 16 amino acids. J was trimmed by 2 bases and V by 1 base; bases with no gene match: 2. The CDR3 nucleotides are TGCGCCAGCAGCCAAGGTAGCGGGGGGCCCTACAATGAGCAGTTCTTC. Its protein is CASSQGSGGPYNEQFF.

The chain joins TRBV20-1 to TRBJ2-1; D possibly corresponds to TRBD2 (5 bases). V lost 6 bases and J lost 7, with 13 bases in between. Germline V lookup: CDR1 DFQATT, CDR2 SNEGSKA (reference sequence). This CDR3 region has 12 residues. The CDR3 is CSASSRENEQFF. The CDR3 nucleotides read TGCAGTGCGTCATCCCGGGAAAATGAGCAGTTCTTC.

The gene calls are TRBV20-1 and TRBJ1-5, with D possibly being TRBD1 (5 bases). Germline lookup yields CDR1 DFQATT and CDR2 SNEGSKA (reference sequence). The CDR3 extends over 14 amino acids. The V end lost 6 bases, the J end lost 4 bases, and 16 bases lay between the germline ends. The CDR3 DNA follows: TGCAGTGCGGCCCGGGGCGGATGGAATCAGCCCCAGCATTTT. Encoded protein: CSAARGGWNQPQHF.

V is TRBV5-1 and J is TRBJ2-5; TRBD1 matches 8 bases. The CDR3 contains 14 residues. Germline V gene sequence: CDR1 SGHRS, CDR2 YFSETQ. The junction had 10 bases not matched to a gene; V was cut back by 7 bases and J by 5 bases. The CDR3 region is CASCQGAGPETQYF. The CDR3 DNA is TGCGCCAGCTGCCAGGGGGCAGGGCCGGAGACCCAGTACTTC.

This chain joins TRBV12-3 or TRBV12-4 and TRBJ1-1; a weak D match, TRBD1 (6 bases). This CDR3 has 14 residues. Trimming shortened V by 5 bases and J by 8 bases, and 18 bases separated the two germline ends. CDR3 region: CASSRDRLTLEAFF. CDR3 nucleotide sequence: TGTGCCAGCAGTAGAGACAGGTTGACCCTAGAAGCTTTCTTT.

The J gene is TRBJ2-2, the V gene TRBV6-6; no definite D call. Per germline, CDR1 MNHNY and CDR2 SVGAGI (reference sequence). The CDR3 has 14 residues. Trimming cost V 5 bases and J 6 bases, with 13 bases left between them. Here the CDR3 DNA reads TGTGCCAGCAGTCCATCAGGCCTGGCCGGGGAGCTGTTTTTT. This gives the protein CASSPSGLAGELFF.